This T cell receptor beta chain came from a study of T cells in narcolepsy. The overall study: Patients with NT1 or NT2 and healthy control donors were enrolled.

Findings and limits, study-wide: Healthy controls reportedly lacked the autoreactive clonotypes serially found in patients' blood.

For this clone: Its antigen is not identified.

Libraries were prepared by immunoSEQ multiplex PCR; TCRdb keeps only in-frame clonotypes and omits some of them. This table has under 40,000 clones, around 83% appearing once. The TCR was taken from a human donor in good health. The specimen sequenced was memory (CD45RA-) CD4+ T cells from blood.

The CDR3 sequence is CASSLDVVGSGYTF. The CDR3 DNA is TGTGCCAGCAGCTTGGACGTAGTGGGCAGTGGCTACACCTTC. The rearrangement links TRBV5-6 to TRBJ1-2; the D is unclear. The CDR3 runs to 14 residues. V lost 0 bases to trimming and J lost 7 bases, with 13 bases between them. CDR1 is SGHDT and CDR2 is YYEEEE in the germline V gene.